In this sample, the clone carrying this TCR beta chain turned up many times. Antigen unknown. Genomic DNA was the source, and TCR beta CDR3 was amplified from it by two-round multiplex PCR. Amplification in first-round PCR relied on primers specific to each TRBV and TRBJ gene. TCRdb re-analysed the multiplex PCR reads in MiXCR, keeping a single row per CDR3 protein. The table lists about 22,000 distinct CDR3 sequences, around 40% of them singletons. Peripheral blood, in approximately 6-milliliter volumes, was drawn at each of two time points. This record comes from a study of prognosis after radiotherapy for stage I lung cancer. Study-level information: The non-small cell lung cancer patients were all considered medically inoperable, with comorbidities accounting for this in about 12 of them. Study-wide results and limits: In patients receiving stereotactic body radiation therapy, unique TCR clone counts fell afterward, median roughly 10,000 versus 7,000.

Germline values: CDR1 DFQATT, CDR2 SNEGSKA (reference sequence). The CDR3 runs to 15 residues. V lost 1 base to trimming and J lost 2 bases; unmatched junction nucleotides: 7. Source: PBMCs, taken before or after stereotactic body radiation therapy (not recorded which). The source of this sequence is a donor of 50 years or more with non-small cell lung cancer. This sequence joins TRBV20-1 and TRBJ2-7; 8 positions agree with TRBD1. The CDR3 coding sequence is TGCAGTGCTAGAGGAGAGACAGGGGACCCCTACGAGCAGTACTTC. Translating it yields CSARGETGDPYEQYF.